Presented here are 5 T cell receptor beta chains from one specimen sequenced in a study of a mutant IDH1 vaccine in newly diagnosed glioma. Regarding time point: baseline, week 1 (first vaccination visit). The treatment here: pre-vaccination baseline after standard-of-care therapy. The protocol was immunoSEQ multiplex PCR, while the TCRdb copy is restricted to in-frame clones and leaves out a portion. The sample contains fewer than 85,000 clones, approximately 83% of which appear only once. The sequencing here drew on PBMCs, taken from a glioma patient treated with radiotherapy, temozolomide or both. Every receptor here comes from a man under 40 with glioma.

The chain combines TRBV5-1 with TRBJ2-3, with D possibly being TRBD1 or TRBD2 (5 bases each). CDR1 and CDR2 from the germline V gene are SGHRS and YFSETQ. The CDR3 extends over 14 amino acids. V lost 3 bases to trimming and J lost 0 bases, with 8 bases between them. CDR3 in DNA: TGCGCCAGCAGCTCGGGACCTAGCACAGATACGCAGTATTTT. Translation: CASSSGPSTDTQYF.

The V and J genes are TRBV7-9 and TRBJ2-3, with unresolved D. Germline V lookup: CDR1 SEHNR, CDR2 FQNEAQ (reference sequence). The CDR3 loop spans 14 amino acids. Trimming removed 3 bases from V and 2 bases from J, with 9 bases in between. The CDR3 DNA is TGTGCCAGCAGCTTGACAACCCACACAGATACGCAGTATTTT. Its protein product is CASSLTTHTDTQYF.

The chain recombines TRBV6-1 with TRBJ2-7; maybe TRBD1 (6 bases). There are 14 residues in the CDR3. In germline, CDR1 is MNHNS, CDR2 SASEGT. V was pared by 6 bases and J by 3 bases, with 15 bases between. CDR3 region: CASSRRRQDYEQYF. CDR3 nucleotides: TGTGCCAGCAGCCGAAGGAGACAGGACTACGAGCAGTACTTC.

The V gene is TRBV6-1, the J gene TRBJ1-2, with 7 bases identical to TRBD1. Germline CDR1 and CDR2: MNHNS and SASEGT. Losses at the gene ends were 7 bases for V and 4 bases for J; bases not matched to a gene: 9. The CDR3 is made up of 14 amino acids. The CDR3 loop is CASIQGGLPYGYTF. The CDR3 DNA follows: TGTGCCAGCATTCAGGGGGGGCTTCCCTATGGCTACACCTTC.

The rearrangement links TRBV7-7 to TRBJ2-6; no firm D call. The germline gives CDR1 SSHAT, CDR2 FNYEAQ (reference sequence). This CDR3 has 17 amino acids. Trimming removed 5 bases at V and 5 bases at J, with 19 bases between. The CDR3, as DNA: TGTGCCAGCAGCCTAAATGTGCCACAAAGTCGGGCCAACGTCCTGACTTTC. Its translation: CASSLNVPQSRANVLTF.